This T cell receptor beta chain was retrieved from a study of cytomegalovirus exposure and HLA in healthy donors. Overall study findings and caveats: The investigators catalogued 164 TCR beta chains as cytomegalovirus-associated. Exclusion applied to some V segments, including TRBV6-2 and TRBV6-3, as they were indistinguishable.

13 Jbeta primers and 60 Vbeta primers were used for the PCR. The table came from immunoSEQ multiplex PCR; TCRdb's copy has only in-frame clones and leaves some out. The table records around 150,000 clones, around 74% of them present only once. Points on this clone: Its antigen is still unknown.

V trimming: 4 bases; J trimming: 6 bases; junction bases outside the gene matches: 7. Germline assignment: CDR1 SGHNT and CDR2 YYREEE (reference sequence). The CDR3 sequence is 15 residues long. V is TRBV5-4 and J is TRBJ1-1; 12 positions match TRBD1. Sequences were obtained from PBMCs. The TCR sequence derives from a female donor in good health and CMV-seronegative. The DNA for the CDR3 is TGTGCCAGCAGCAAAGGGACAGGGGGCATCGCTGAAGCTTTCTTT. It is translated as CASSKGTGGIAEAFF.